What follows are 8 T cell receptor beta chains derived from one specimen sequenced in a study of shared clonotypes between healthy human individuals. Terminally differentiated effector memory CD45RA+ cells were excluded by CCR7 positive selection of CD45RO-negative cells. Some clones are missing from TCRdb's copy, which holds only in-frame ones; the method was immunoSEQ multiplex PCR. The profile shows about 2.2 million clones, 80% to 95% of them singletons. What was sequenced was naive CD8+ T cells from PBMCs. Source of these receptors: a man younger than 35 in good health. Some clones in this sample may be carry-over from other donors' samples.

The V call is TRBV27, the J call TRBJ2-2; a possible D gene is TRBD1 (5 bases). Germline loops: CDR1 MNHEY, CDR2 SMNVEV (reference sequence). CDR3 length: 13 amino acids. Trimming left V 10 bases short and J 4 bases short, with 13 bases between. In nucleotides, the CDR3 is TGTGCCACCCGAAGGGGTACCACCGGGGAGCTGTTTTTT. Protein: CATRRGTTGELFF.

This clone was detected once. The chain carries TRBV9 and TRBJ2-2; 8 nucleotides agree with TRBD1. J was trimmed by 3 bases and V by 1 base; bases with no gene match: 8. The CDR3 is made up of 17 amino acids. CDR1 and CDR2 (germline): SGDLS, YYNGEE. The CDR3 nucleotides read TGTGCCAGCAGCGTAAGTTGGGACAGGACTTACACCGGGGAGCTGTTTTTT. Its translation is CASSVSWDRTYTGELFF.

DNA of the CDR3: TGTGCCATCAGTGAGTCCGAATTTTTCCCCGCGGTGAGCAATCAGCCCCAGCATTTT. Amino acid sequence: CAISESEFFPAVSNQPQHF. The rearrangement links TRBV10-3 to TRBJ1-5; D gene ambiguous. Germline CDR1 is ENHRY and CDR2 is SYGVKD. The CDR3 runs 19 residues. V was trimmed by 0 bases and J by 1 base, leaving 19 bases between them.

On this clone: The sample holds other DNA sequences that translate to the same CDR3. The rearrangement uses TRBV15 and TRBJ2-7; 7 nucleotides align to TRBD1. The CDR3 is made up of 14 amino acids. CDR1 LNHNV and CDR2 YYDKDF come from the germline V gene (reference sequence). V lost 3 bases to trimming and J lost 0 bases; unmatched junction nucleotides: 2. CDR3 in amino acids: CATSRGDSSYEQYF. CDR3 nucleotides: TGTGCCACCAGCAGGGGGGACAGCTCCTACGAGCAGTACTTC.

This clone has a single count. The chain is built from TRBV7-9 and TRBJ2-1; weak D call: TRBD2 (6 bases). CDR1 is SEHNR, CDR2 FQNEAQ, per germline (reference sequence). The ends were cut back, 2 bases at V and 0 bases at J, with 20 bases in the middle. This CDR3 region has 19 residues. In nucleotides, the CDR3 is TGTGCCAGCAGCTTACCACGGGAACGGGAGTCGAGCTCCTACAATGAGCAGTTCTTC. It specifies CASSLPRERESSSYNEQFF. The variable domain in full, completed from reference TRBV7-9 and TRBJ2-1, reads DTGVSQNPRHKITKRGQNVTFRCDPISEHNRLYWYRQTLGQGPEFLTYFQNEAQLEKSRLLSDRFSAERPKGSFSTLEIQRTEQGDSAMYLCASSLPRERESSSYNEQFFGPGTRLTVL.

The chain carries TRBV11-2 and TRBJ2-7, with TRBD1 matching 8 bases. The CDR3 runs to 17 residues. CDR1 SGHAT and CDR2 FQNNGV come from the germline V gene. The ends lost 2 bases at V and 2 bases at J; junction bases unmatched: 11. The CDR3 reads CASSLTFRQGIPYEQYF. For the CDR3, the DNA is TGTGCCAGCAGCTTAACATTTCGACAGGGGATACCCTACGAGCAGTACTTC.

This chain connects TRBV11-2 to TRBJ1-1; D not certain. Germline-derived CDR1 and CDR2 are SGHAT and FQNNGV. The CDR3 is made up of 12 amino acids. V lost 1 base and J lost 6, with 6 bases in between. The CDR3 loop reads CASSLGVPEAFF. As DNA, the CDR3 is TGTGCCAGCAGCTTAGGAGTTCCTGAAGCTTTCTTT.

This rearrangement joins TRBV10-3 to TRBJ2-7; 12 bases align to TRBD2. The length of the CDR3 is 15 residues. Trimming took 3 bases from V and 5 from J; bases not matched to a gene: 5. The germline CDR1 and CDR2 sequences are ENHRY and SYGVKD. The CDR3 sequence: CAISDLAGGPHEQYF. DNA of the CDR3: TGTGCCATCAGTGACCTAGCGGGAGGGCCCCACGAGCAGTACTTC.